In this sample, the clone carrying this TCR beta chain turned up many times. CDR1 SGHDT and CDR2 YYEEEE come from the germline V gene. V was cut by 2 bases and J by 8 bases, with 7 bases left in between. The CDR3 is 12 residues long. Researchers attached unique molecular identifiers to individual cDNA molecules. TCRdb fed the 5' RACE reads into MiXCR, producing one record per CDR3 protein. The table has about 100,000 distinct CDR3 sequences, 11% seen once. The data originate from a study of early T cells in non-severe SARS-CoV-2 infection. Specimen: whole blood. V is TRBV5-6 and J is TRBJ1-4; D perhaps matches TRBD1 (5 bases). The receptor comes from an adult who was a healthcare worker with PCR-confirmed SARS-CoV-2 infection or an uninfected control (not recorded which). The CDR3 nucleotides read TGTGCCAGCAGCTTTACAGGAGAAAAACTGTTTTTT. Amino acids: CASSFTGEKLFF.